The rows below give T cell receptor beta chains drawn from one sample of a study of blood T cell repertoires in COVID-19. Produced via immunoSEQ multiplex PCR; TCRdb's table is partial and in-frame only. The data hold over 65,000 clones, with 86% observed a single time. Sequencing was done on a sample of peripheral blood. These receptors all stem from a man aged 50 to 60 with active or convalescent COVID-19. Both conserved end residues are part of each CDR3. The D gene is left open where the match is weak. The size of a clone is reported for some rows only, either as once, few or many, or as a class for expanded clones.

V gene: TRBV2; J gene: TRBJ2-6; clone size: -; CDR3 length: 16; D gene: TRBD1; CDR3 protein: CASSAGQGAGANVLTF; CDR3 DNA: TGTGCCAGCAGTGCCGGACAGGGTGCTGGGGCCAACGTCCTGACTTTC
V gene: TRBV7-2; J gene: TRBJ2-7; clone size: once; CDR3 length: 15; D gene: TRBD1; CDR3 protein: CASSPAGTGEYEQYF; CDR3 DNA: TGTGCCAGCAGCCCAGCCGGGACAGGGGAGTACGAGCAGTACTTC
V gene: TRBV3-1/TRBV3-2; J gene: TRBJ1-1; clone size: -; CDR3 length: 17; D gene: -; CDR3 protein: CASSQGPVGAGATEAFF; CDR3 DNA: TGTGCCAGCAGCCAAGGGCCCGTAGGGGCCGGAGCCACTGAAGCTTTCTTT
V gene: TRBV5-6; J gene: TRBJ2-1; clone size: once; CDR3 length: 17; D gene: TRBD2; CDR3 protein: CASSYLAGGHSYNEQFF; CDR3 DNA: TGTGCCAGCAGTTACCTAGCGGGAGGACACTCCTACAATGAGCAGTTCTTC
V gene: TRBV11-2; J gene: TRBJ2-7; clone size: -; CDR3 length: 16; D gene: TRBD1; CDR3 protein: CASSLVSSGGGYEQYF; CDR3 DNA: TGTGCCAGCAGCTTAGTCTCCTCAGGGGGCGGGTACGAGCAGTACTTC
V gene: TRBV5-1; J gene: TRBJ1-1; clone size: few; CDR3 length: 15; D gene: -; CDR3 protein: CASSPIQGENTEAFF; CDR3 DNA: TGCGCCAGCAGCCCCATACAGGGCGAAAACACTGAAGCTTTCTTT
V gene: TRBV18; J gene: TRBJ2-3; clone size: -; CDR3 length: 14; D gene: TRBD2; CDR3 protein: CASSPGLLTDTQYF; CDR3 DNA: TGTGCCAGCTCACCGGGACTACTCACAGATACGCAGTATTTT
V gene: TRBV19; J gene: TRBJ2-1; clone size: -; CDR3 length: 13; D gene: TRBD2; CDR3 protein: CASSITSENEQFF; CDR3 DNA: TGTGCCAGTAGTATTACTAGCGAGAATGAGCAGTTCTTC
V gene: TRBV6-5; J gene: TRBJ2-1; clone size: -; CDR3 length: 11; D gene: -; CDR3 protein: CASSYTGEQFF; CDR3 DNA: TGTGCCAGCAGTTACACGGGAGAGCAGTTCTTC
V gene: TRBV27; J gene: TRBJ2-3; clone size: -; CDR3 length: 15; D gene: TRBD1; CDR3 protein: CASSPGQRDTDTQYF; CDR3 DNA: TGTGCCAGCAGTCCGGGACAGCGTGACACAGATACGCAGTATTTT
V gene: TRBV27; J gene: TRBJ1-5; clone size: -; CDR3 length: 16; D gene: TRBD1; CDR3 protein: CASSLLGQGKAQPQHF; CDR3 DNA: TGTGCCAGCAGTTTATTGGGACAGGGGAAGGCTCAGCCCCAGCATTTT
V gene: TRBV2; J gene: TRBJ2-3; clone size: few; CDR3 length: 14; D gene: -; CDR3 protein: CASSEASREDTQYF; CDR3 DNA: TGTGCCAGCAGTGAAGCCAGCAGGGAAGATACGCAGTATTTT
V gene: TRBV28; J gene: TRBJ2-1; clone size: few; CDR3 length: 13; D gene: -; CDR3 protein: CASSWALNNEQFF; CDR3 DNA: TGTGCCAGCAGCTGGGCCCTTAACAATGAGCAGTTCTTC
V gene: TRBV28; J gene: TRBJ1-5; clone size: -; CDR3 length: 15; D gene: -; CDR3 protein: CASSFIRGLDQPQHF; CDR3 DNA: TGTGCCAGCAGTTTCATCAGGGGCTTAGATCAGCCCCAGCATTTT
V gene: TRBV12-3/TRBV12-4; J gene: TRBJ2-5; clone size: -; CDR3 length: 13; D gene: TRBD1; CDR3 protein: CASSRGTQETQYF; CDR3 DNA: TGTGCCAGCTCCAGGGGGACACAAGAGACCCAGTACTTC
V gene: TRBV11-3; J gene: TRBJ2-2; clone size: -; CDR3 length: 15; D gene: -; CDR3 protein: CASRSGDQGTGELFF; CDR3 DNA: TGTGCCAGCCGATCAGGGGATCAGGGCACCGGGGAGCTGTTTTTT
V gene: TRBV4-2; J gene: TRBJ2-7; clone size: -; CDR3 length: 15; D gene: -; CDR3 protein: CASSLRQGGYYEQYF; CDR3 DNA: TGTGCCAGCAGCCTTAGACAGGGAGGTTACTACGAGCAGTACTTC
V gene: TRBV7-2; J gene: TRBJ1-2; clone size: many; CDR3 length: 15; D gene: -; CDR3 protein: CASSLVRGSIYGYTF; CDR3 DNA: TGTGCCAGCAGCTTAGTCCGGGGTAGCATCTATGGCTACACCTTC
V gene: TRBV6-6; J gene: TRBJ1-2; clone size: -; CDR3 length: 15; D gene: -; CDR3 protein: CASSRRGSTNYGYTF; CDR3 DNA: TGTGCCAGCAGCCGAAGAGGGAGCACTAACTATGGCTACACCTTC
V gene: TRBV6-1; J gene: TRBJ1-5; clone size: few; CDR3 length: 16; D gene: TRBD1; CDR3 protein: CASSEAGTGVHQPQHF; CDR3 DNA: TGTGCCAGCAGTGAAGCCGGGACAGGGGTCCATCAGCCCCAGCATTTT
V gene: TRBV18; J gene: TRBJ1-3; clone size: many; CDR3 length: 15; D gene: -; CDR3 protein: CASSPDRISGNTIYF; CDR3 DNA: TGTGCCAGCTCACCCGACAGGATCTCTGGAAACACCATATATTTT
V gene: TRBV5-1; J gene: TRBJ1-6; clone size: few; CDR3 length: 15; D gene: TRBD1; CDR3 protein: CASSPMTGGGSPLHF; CDR3 DNA: TGCGCCAGCAGCCCAATGACAGGGGGTGGATCACCCCTCCACTTT
V gene: TRBV28; J gene: TRBJ1-3; clone size: once; CDR3 length: 19; D gene: -; CDR3 protein: CASSLFREGVQKDGNTIYF; CDR3 DNA: TGTGCCAGCAGTTTATTCCGCGAGGGGGTACAGAAGGATGGAAACACCATATATTTT
V gene: TRBV6-5; J gene: TRBJ1-2; clone size: -; CDR3 length: 13; D gene: -; CDR3 protein: CASSPRMNYGYTF; CDR3 DNA: TGTGCCAGCAGTCCCAGGATGAACTATGGCTACACCTTC
V gene: TRBV19; J gene: TRBJ2-2; clone size: -; CDR3 length: 16; D gene: -; CDR3 protein: CATIVTGLPNTGELFF; CDR3 DNA: TGTGCCACCATCGTTACGGGTCTTCCGAACACCGGGGAGCTGTTTTTT
V gene: TRBV30; J gene: TRBJ1-3; clone size: -; CDR3 length: 13; D gene: -; CDR3 protein: CAWSHNSGNTIYF; CDR3 DNA: TGTGCCTGGAGTCACAACTCTGGAAACACCATATATTTT
V gene: TRBV27; J gene: TRBJ1-6; clone size: -; CDR3 length: 16; D gene: -; CDR3 protein: CASTNSESSYNSPLHF; CDR3 DNA: TGTGCCAGCACCAACAGTGAAAGCTCCTATAATTCACCCCTCCACTTT
V gene: TRBV24-1; J gene: TRBJ1-1; clone size: -; CDR3 length: 13; D gene: TRBD1; CDR3 protein: CATMGQPNTEAFF; CDR3 DNA: TGTGCCACCATGGGACAGCCGAACACTGAAGCTTTCTTT
V gene: TRBV28; J gene: TRBJ1-2; clone size: -; CDR3 length: 16; D gene: TRBD1; CDR3 protein: CASRRSGRGGDYGYTF; CDR3 DNA: TGTGCCAGCAGAAGAAGCGGACGAGGGGGCGACTATGGCTACACCTTC
V gene: TRBV5-1; J gene: TRBJ1-4; clone size: -; CDR3 length: 14; D gene: -; CDR3 protein: CASSLGPTGEKLFF; CDR3 DNA: TGCGCCAGCAGCTTGGGCCCTACAGGGGAAAAACTGTTTTTT
V gene: TRBV11-3; J gene: TRBJ2-3; clone size: -; CDR3 length: 14; D gene: -; CDR3 protein: CASSFLGGTDTQYF; CDR3 DNA: TGTGCCAGCAGCTTCTTAGGGGGCACAGATACGCAGTATTTT
V gene: TRBV19; J gene: TRBJ1-1; clone size: -; CDR3 length: 18; D gene: TRBD1; CDR3 protein: CASSIKGVWGQVNTEAFF; CDR3 DNA: TGTGCCAGTAGTATAAAAGGGGTATGGGGACAGGTGAACACTGAAGCTTTCTTT
V gene: TRBV3-1/TRBV3-2; J gene: TRBJ2-3; clone size: -; CDR3 length: 16; D gene: TRBD2; CDR3 protein: CASSRLFSGDPDTQYF; CDR3 DNA: TGTGCCAGCAGCCGCTTGTTTAGCGGGGACCCAGATACGCAGTATTTT
V gene: TRBV5-4; J gene: TRBJ2-3; clone size: -; CDR3 length: 17; D gene: -; CDR3 protein: CASSSGQNRVRTDTQYF; CDR3 DNA: TGTGCCAGCAGCTCGGGCCAAAACAGGGTGCGCACAGATACGCAGTATTTT
V gene: TRBV5-1; J gene: TRBJ2-1; clone size: -; CDR3 length: 16; D gene: -; CDR3 protein: CASSFGERIAYNEQFF; CDR3 DNA: TGCGCCAGCAGCTTCGGGGAGCGAATCGCCTACAATGAGCAGTTCTTC
V gene: TRBV6-5; J gene: TRBJ2-5; clone size: -; CDR3 length: 14; D gene: -; CDR3 protein: CASIGVGAPGAQYF; CDR3 DNA: TGTGCCAGCATTGGGGTGGGGGCACCCGGGGCCCAGTACTTC